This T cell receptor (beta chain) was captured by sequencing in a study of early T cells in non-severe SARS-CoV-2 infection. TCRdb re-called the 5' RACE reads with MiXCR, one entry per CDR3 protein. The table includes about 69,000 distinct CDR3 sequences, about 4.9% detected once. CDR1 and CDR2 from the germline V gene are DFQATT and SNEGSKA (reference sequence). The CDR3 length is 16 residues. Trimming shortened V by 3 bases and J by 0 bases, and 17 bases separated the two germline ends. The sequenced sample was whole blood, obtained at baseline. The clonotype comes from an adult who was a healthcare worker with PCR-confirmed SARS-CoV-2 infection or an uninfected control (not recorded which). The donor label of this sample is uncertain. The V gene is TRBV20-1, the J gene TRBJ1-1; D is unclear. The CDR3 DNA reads TGCAGTGCTAGCCTAAGACCGGACCTCATGAACACTGAAGCTTTCTTT. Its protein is CSASLRPDLMNTEAFF.